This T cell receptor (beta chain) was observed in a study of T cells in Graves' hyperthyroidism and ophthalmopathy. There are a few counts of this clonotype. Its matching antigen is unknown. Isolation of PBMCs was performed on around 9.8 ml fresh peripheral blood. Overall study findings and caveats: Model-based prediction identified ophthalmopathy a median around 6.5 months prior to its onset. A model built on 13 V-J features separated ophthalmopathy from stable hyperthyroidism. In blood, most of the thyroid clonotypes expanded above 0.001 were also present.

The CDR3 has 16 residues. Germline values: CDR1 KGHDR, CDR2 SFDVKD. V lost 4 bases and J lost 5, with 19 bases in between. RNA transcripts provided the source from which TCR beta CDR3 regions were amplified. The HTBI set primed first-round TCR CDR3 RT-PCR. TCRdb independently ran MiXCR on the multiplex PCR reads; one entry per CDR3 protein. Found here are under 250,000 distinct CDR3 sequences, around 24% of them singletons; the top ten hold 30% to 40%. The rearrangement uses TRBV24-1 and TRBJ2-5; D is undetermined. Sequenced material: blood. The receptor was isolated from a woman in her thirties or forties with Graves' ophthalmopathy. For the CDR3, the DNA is TGTGCCACCAGTGACTCCGACCCCTTCGCCCAGGAGACCCAGTACTTC. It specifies CATSDSDPFAQETQYF.